The present entry profiles one TCR beta chain with its context. From germline, CDR1 is SGHRS and CDR2 YFSETQ. This CDR3 has 15 residues. V was pared by 3 bases and J by 2 bases, with 5 bases of the junction left unmatched. These data come from a study of blood T cell repertoires in COVID-19. Background on the study: Some COVID-19 samples were acute and others convalescent; all came from the United States, Italy and Spain.

Methods used by the authors: How many nucleated cells were present was estimated from reference gene primer amplification. Sequencing was performed with immunoSEQ multiplex PCR; in TCRdb, only in-frame clones are kept and a portion is missing. V and J calls and clone size are those listed in that table; D and trimming were worked out from the DNA. This table holds 150,000 or so clones, around 74% found once. Input material: peripheral blood. V and J are TRBV5-1 and TRBJ2-7; 10 bases map to TRBD1. The TCR was taken from a woman older than 75 with acute or convalescent COVID-19. CDR3 nucleotides: TGCGCCAGCAGCTGGGGACAGGGGACTACCTACGAGCAGTACTTC. Translation: CASSWGQGTTYEQYF.